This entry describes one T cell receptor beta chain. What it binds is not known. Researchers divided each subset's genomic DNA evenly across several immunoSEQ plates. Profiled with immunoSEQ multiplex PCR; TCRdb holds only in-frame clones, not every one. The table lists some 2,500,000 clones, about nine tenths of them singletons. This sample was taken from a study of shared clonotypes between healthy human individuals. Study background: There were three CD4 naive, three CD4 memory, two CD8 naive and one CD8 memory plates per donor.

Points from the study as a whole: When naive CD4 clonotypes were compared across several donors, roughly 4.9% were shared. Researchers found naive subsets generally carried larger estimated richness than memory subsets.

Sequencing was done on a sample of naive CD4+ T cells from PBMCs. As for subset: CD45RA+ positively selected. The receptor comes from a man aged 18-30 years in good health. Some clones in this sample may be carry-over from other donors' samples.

The CDR3 reads CASSQGRVPDEKLFF. In nucleotides, the CDR3 is TGTGCCAGCAGTCAGGGACGGGTCCCGGATGAAAAACTGTTTTTT. The chain couples TRBV28 to TRBJ1-4; a possible D gene is TRBD1 (5 bases). This CDR3 spans 15 amino acids. From germline, CDR1 is MDHEN and CDR2 SYDVKM. V was clipped by 5 bases and J by 6 bases, with 16 bases between them. Together with reference TRBV28 and TRBJ1-4, the CDR3 gives the full variable domain: DVKVTQSSRYLVKRTGEKVFLECVQDMDHENMFWYRQDPGLGLRLIYFSYDVKMKEKGDIPEGYSVSREKKERFSLILESASTNQTSMYLCASSQGRVPDEKLFFGSGTQLSVL.